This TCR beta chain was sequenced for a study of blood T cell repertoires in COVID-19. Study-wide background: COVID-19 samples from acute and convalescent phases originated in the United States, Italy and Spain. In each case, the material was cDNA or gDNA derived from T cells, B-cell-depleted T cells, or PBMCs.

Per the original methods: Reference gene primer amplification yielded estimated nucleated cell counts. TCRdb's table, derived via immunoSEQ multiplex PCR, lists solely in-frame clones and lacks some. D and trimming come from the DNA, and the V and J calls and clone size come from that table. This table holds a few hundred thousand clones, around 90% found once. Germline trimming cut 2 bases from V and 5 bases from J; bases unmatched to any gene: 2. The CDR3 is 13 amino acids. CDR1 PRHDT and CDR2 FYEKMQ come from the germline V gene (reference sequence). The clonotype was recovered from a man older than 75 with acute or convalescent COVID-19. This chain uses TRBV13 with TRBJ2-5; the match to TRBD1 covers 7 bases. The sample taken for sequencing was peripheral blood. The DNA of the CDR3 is TGTGCCAGCAGCTTAAAGGGGGCCGAGACCCAGTACTTC. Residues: CASSLKGAETQYF.